This TCR beta chain came from a study of CD8 T cells in Susac syndrome. Study outcomes and limitations: TCR sequencing and HLA analysis covered a relatively small number of individuals.

The authors reverse transcribed roughly 0.5 to 1 ug RNA with random hexamers. Amplification of the TCR beta CDR3 was carried out by immunoSEQ multiplex PCR, which spanned a total of 54 Vbeta and 13 Jbeta segments. TCRdb analysed the immunoSEQ multiplex PCR reads with MiXCR anew, one entry per CDR3 protein. The sample includes 180,000 or so distinct CDR3 sequences, about 95% of them seen just once. This CDR3 spans 15 amino acids. Germline loops: CDR1 SGHAT, CDR2 FQNNGV. V lost 5 bases and J lost 4; bases outside the gene matches: 8. The multiple sclerosis control cohort comprised treatment-naive individuals presenting with stable or active relapsing-remitting disease. The TEMRA cells underwent FACS enrichment, while the CD8+ and CD4+ T cells underwent negative isolation. With respect to this clonotype: Its antigen is currently unknown.

The V call is TRBV11-2, the J call TRBJ1-1; 9 nucleotides align to TRBD1. The clonotype originates from a human donor with multiple sclerosis. Sequencing input: CD4+ T cells from PBMCs. CDR3 region: CASSLRTGDGTEAFF. The CDR3 DNA follows: TGTGCCAGCAGCCTGAGGACAGGGGATGGCACTGAAGCTTTCTTT.